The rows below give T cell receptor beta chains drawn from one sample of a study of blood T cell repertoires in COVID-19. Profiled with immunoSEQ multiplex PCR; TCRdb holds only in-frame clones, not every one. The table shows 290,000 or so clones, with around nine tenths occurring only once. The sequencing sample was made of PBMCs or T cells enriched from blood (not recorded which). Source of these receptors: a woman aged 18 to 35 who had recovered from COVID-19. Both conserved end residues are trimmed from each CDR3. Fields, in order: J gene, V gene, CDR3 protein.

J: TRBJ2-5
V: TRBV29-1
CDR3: SVGGTTGGSQETQY

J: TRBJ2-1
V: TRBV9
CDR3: ASSVDVPGLAGRYNEQF

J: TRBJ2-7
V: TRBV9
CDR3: ASSATGTSFSYEQY

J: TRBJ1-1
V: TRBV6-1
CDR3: ASSEAGRLRAEAF

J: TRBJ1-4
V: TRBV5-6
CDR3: ASSPLGGRANEKLF

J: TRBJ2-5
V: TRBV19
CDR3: ADPRGNLKETQY

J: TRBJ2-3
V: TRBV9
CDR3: ASSVAAPTSGSHLSTDTQY

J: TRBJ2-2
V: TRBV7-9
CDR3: ASNDRAPNTGELF

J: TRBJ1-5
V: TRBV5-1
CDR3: ASSSGPGSDQPQH

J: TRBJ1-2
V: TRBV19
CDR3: ASSIGQIYGYT

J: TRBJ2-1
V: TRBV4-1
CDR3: ASSQHQLAGEYNEQF

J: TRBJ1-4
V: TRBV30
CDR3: ASTLTPTNEKLF

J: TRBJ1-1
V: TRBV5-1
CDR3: ASSLRQTTGGNTEAF

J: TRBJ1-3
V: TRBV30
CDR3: AWSILRTNYGDSSGNTIY

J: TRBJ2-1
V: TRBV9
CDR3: ASSVRAGSEQF

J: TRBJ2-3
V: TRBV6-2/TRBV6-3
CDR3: ASSYPASGTDTQY

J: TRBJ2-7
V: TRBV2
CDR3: ASRGLAGDSYEQY

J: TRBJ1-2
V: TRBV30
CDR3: AWSAPTGNYGYT

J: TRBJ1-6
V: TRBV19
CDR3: ASSTGQGEYSPLH

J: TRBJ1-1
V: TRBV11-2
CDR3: ASSLLTEDLTEAF

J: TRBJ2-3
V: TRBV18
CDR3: ASSPGQGGRDTQY

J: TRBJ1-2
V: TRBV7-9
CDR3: ASSLDRGYGYT

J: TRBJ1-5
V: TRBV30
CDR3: AWSLEGAPGNQPQH

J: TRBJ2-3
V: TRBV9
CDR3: ASSVEAGGVADTQY

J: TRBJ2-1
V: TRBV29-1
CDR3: SVGGLTSGGRGTYNEQF

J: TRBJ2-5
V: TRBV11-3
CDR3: ASSLGEDGPQY

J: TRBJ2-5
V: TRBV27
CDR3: ASRNTYQETQY

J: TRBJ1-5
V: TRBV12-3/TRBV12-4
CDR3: ASSLGPQGAQH

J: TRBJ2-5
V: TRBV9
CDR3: ASNRKGGEETQY

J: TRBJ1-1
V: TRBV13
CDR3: ASSLQTDTTEAF

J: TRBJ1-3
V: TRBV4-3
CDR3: ASSQDSNSGNTIY

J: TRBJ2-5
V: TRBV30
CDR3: AWTRAMGRLGATETQY

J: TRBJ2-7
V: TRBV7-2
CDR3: ASSLAPGSYEQY

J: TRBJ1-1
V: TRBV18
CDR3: ASSTTATAGGEAF

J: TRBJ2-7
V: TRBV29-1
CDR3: SVGGTGVFYEQY

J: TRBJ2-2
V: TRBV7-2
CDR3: ASSLVGLQPGELF

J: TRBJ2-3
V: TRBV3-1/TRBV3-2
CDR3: ASSHSGATDTQY

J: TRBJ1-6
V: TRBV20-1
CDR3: SASYAGRGNSPLH